This entry features one TCR beta chain sequence. Antigen specificity is unknown. These data originate in a study of T-cell reconstitution after alpha-beta-depleted transplantation in children. Broader study findings: Several patients had high TCRbeta diversity at day 60; it came from surviving recipient T cells and thymic progenitors. Reportedly, only several hundred clones from non-depleted graft cells drove alpha-beta T-cell counts at about two months. The main origin of T-cell counts and diversity one year after transplant was newly produced T cells.

This CDR3 comprises 14 residues. The V and J ends lost 6 bases and 4 bases, in that order; junction bases with no gene match: 4. In germline, CDR1 is SEHNR, CDR2 FQNEAQ (reference sequence). For TCRbeta, the library was prepared with unique molecular identifiers. MiXCR was run by TCRdb on the PCR reads, yielding one entry per CDR3 protein. Among about 47,000 distinct CDR3 sequences listed, around 56% were seen once. The rearrangement joins TRBV7-9 to TRBJ1-5, with 9 bases lining up with TRBD1. The sample was peripheral blood, taken before TCRalphabeta/CD19-depleted stem cell transplant. This TCR was sampled from a boy less than two years old with SCID, due to receive a stem cell transplant. The CDR3 sequence is CASREGTGNQPQHF. The CDR3 DNA sequence: TGTGCCAGCAGGGAGGGGACAGGGAATCAGCCCCAGCATTTT.